Detailed here is one T cell receptor beta chain. The data derive from a study of blood T cell repertoires in COVID-19. Turning to the study itself: Donors in the United States, Italy and Spain gave samples during acute or convalescent COVID-19. From T cells, B-cell-depleted T cells, or PBMCs came the material, which was cDNA or gDNA.

After removal of 4 bases from V and 0 bases from J, the junction contained 0 bases not matched to a gene. The CDR3 totals 14 residues. From germline, CDR1 is SGHRS and CDR2 YFSETQ. Assay: immunoSEQ multiplex PCR; the TCRdb copy retains only in-frame clones and omits some. The table includes some 300,000 clones, roughly nine tenths detected once. Donors were grouped by their self-reported clinical history. All exposed participants met a person with COVID-19 within 2 weeks before entering the study. The rearrangement uses TRBV5-1 and TRBJ2-3; 9 nucleotides agree with TRBD2. Specimen: PBMCs or T cells enriched from blood (not recorded which). The receptor's source is a woman aged 45-65 years who had been exposed to COVID-19. The DNA of the CDR3 is TGCGCCAGCAGCAGCGGGGGGAGCACAGATACGCAGTATTTT. This gives the protein CASSSGGSTDTQYF.